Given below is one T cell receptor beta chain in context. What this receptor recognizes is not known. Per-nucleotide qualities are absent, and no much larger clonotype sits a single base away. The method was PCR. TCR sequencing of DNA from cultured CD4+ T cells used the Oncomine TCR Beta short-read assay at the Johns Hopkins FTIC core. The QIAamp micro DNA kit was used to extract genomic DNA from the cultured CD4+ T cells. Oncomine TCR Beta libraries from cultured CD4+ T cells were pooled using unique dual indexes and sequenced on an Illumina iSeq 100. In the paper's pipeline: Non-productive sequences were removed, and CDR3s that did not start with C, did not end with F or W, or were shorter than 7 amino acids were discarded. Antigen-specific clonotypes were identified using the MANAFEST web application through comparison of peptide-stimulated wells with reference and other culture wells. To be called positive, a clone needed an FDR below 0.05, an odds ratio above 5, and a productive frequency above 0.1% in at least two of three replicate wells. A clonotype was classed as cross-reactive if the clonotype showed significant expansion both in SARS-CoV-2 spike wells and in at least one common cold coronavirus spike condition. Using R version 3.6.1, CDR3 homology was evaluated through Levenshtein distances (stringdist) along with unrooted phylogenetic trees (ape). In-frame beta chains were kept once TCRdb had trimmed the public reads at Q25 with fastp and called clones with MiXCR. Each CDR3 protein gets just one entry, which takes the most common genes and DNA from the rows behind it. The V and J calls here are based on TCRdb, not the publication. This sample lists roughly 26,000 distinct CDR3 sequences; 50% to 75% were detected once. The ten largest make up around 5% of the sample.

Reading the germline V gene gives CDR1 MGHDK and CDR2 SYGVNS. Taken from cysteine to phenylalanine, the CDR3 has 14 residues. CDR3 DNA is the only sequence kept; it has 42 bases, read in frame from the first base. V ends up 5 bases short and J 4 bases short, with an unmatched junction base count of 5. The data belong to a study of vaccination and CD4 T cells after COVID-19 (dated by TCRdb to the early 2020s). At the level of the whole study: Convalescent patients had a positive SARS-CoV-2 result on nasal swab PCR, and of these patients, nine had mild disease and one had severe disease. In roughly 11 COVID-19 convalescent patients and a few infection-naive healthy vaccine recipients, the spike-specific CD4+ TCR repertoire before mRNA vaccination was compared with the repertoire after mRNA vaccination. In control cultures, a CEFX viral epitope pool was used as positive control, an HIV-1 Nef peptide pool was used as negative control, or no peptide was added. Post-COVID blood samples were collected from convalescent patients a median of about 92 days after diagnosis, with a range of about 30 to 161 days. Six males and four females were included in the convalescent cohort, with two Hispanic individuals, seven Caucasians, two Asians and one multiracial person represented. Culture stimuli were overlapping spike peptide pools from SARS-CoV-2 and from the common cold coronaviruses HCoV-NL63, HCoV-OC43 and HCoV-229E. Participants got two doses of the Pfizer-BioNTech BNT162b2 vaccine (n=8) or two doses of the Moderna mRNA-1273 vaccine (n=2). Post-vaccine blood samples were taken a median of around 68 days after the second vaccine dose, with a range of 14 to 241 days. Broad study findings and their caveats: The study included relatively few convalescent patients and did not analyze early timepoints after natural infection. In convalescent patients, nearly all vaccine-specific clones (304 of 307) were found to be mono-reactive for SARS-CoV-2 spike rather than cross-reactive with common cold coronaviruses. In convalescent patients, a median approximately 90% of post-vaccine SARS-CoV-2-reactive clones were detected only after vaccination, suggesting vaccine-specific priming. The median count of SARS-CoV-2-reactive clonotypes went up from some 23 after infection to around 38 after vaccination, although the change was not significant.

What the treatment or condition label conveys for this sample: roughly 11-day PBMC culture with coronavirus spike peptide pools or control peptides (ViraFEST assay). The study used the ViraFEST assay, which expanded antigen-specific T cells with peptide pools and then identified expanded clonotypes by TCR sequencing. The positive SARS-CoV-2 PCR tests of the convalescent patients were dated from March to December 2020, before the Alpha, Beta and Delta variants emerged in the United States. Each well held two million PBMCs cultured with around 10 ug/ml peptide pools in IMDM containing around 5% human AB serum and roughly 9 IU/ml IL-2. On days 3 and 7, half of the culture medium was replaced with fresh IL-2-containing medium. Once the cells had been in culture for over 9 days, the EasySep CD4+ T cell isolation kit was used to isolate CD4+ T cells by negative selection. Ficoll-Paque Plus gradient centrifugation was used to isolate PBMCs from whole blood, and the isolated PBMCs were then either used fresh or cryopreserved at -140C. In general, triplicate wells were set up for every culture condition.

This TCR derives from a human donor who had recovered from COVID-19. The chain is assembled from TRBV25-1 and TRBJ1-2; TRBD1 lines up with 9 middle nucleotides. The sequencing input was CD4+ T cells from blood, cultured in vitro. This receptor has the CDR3 CASSRDREGYGYTF. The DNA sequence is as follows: TGTGCCAGCAGTCGGGACAGGGAGGGCTATGGCTACACCTTC.